This passage covers 22 T cell receptor beta chains from one sample sequenced in a study of blood T cell repertoires in COVID-19. Profiled with immunoSEQ multiplex PCR; TCRdb holds only in-frame clones, not every one. The repertoire has over 200,000 clones, about 93% of them found once; the top ten carry 0.82%. Sequenced sample: peripheral blood. These TCRs come from a man in his fifties or sixties with COVID-19, enrolled during active disease.

The chain employs TRBV27 and TRBJ2-7, with 9 bases aligning to TRBD1. CDR3 size: 16 residues. V dropped 5 bases and J dropped 4; count of bases not matched to a gene: 12. Germline V lookup: CDR1 MNHEY, CDR2 SMNVEV (reference sequence). The CDR3 protein is CASSITGGSRRYEQYF. The DNA of the CDR3 is TGTGCCAGCAGTATCACAGGGGGCTCTAGACGTTACGAGCAGTACTTC.

V gene TRBV28 combines with J gene TRBJ1-5, with TRBD1 identical over 7 bases. The CDR3 contains 15 residues. Germline CDR1 and CDR2: MDHEN and SYDVKM. Trimming removed 5 bases from V and 7 bases from J; junction bases left unmatched: 11. CDR3 nucleotide sequence: TGTGCCAGCAGTCCTACAGGGGCTATAAGCCAGCCCCAGCATTTT. Translated: CASSPTGAISQPQHF. Filled out from reference TRBV28 and TRBJ1-5, the complete variable domain reads DVKVTQSSRYLVKRTGEKVFLECVQDMDHENMFWYRQDPGLGLRLIYFSYDVKMKEKGDIPEGYSVSREKKERFSLILESASTNQTSMYLCASSPTGAISQPQHFGDGTRLSIL.

The chain links TRBV5-1 to TRBJ2-7, with D perhaps TRBD2 (6 bases). The V end lost 0 bases, the J end lost 2 bases, and 18 bases lay between the germline ends. This CDR3 is built from 17 residues. CDR1 SGHRS and CDR2 YFSETQ come from the germline V gene. The CDR3 DNA reads as TGCGCCAGCAGCTTGGTCCCTATGGGGGGAGTCCCCTACGAGCAGTACTTC. It translates to CASSLVPMGGVPYEQYF.

The rearrangement uses TRBV6-6 and TRBJ1-6; TRBD1 is a possible D gene (5 bases). Trimming removed 5 bases at V and 8 bases at J, with 16 bases between. The CDR3 has 15 residues. The germline V gene has CDR1 MNHNY and CDR2 SVGAGI (reference sequence). The CDR3 DNA is TGTGCCAGCAGTGGACCGGGCTTAGGGGATTCACCCCTCCACTTT. Translating gives CASSGPGLGDSPLHF.

The CDR3 region has the DNA TGTGCCAGCAGTTATAATGGGGGCGGTGGCTACACCTTC. It specifies CASSYNGGGGYTF. The chain couples TRBV6-5 to TRBJ1-2, with D possibly matching TRBD1 (6 bases). V was cut by 3 bases and J by 7 bases, with 12 bases left in between. The CDR3 is 13 amino acids. The V gene's germline CDR1 is MNHEY and CDR2 SVGAGI.

V and J are TRBV5-6 and TRBJ2-7; 8 nucleotides agree with TRBD1. V dropped 6 bases and J dropped 6; count of bases not matched to a gene: 8. This CDR3 spans 13 amino acids. Germline CDR1 reads SGHDT; CDR2 reads YYEEEE. CDR3 amino acids: CASNIRTGFEQYF. The CDR3 nucleotides are TGTGCCAGCAATATAAGGACAGGGTTCGAGCAGTACTTC.

The V call is TRBV10-3, the J call TRBJ2-3; TRBD2 agrees at 8 bases. The CDR3 spans 15 residues. From germline, CDR1 is ENHRY and CDR2 SYGVKD. The ends lost 2 bases at V and 3 bases at J; junction bases unmatched: 4. CDR3 bases: TGTGCCATCAGTGAGCGGGAGGGGGGGACAGATACGCAGTATTTT. It is translated as CAISEREGGTDTQYF.

The genes are TRBV5-1 and TRBJ1-3; the D is unclear. Between the trimmed V and J ends, which lost 4 bases and 4 bases, there was a span of 12 bases. CDR1 and CDR2 from the germline V gene are SGHRS and YFSETQ. The CDR3 loop spans 14 amino acids. The chain's CDR3 is CASSPTTTGNTIYF. In nucleotides, the CDR3 is TGCGCCAGCAGCCCCACCACGACAGGAAACACCATATATTTT.

The gene calls are TRBV5-4 and TRBJ1-1, with D possibly being TRBD1 (5 bases). The germline V gene encodes CDR1 SGHNT and CDR2 YYREEE (reference sequence). The V and J ends lost 4 bases and 0 bases respectively, with 19 bases between them. This CDR3 has 17 residues. The CDR3 coding sequence is TGTGCCAGCAGCCCAAGCTTCATGGGGGGTCTGAACACTGAAGCTTTCTTT. This translates into CASSPSFMGGLNTEAFF.

This chain joins TRBV4-1 and TRBJ1-6; no clear D gene. This CDR3 is built from 18 residues. V lost 0 bases and J lost 7, with 19 bases in between. Germline values: CDR1 MGHRA, CDR2 YSYEKL. In DNA, the CDR3 is TGCGCCAGCAGCCAAGACCCCATGTCAGGATTTATGAATTCACCCCTCCACTTT. It translates to CASSQDPMSGFMNSPLHF.

This chain uses TRBV5-1 with TRBJ2-1, with D hard to call. The CDR3 has 13 amino acids. Trimming removed 4 bases at V and 5 bases at J, with 10 bases between. Germline values: CDR1 SGHRS, CDR2 YFSETQ. CDR3: CASSPRVDNEQFF. The CDR3 nucleotides are TGCGCCAGCAGCCCCCGGGTTGACAATGAGCAGTTCTTC.

This chain connects TRBV4-2 to TRBJ1-2, with 7 bases lining up with TRBD1. This CDR3 has 14 residues. Germline CDR1 LGHNA, CDR2 YNFKEQ. V gave up 6 bases and J gave up 5 bases; unmatched junction bases: 9. The CDR3, as DNA: TGTGCCAGCAGTCAGCAGGGGGACCGATATGGCTACACCTTC. Residues: CASSQQGDRYGYTF.

This clone was observed a single time. The chain links TRBV12-3 or TRBV12-4 to TRBJ1-1; no clear D gene. The CDR3 has 13 amino acids. Trimming left V 6 bases short and J 3 bases short, with 11 bases between. In nucleotides, the CDR3 is TGTGCCAGCAGACGGTTAGAGCACACTGAAGCTTTCTTT. The encoded protein is CASRRLEHTEAFF.

The gene calls are TRBV4-2 and TRBJ2-1; TRBD2 aligns across 9 bases. Germline loops: CDR1 LGHNA, CDR2 YNFKEQ. V lost 1 base, J lost 7 bases, and 5 bases stayed unmatched. CDR3 length equals 15 residues. DNA for the CDR3: TGTGCCAGCAGCCAAGTTAGCGGGAGCTTAAATGAGCAGTTCTTC. It specifies CASSQVSGSLNEQFF.

V is TRBV4-1 and J is TRBJ2-1; the match to TRBD2 covers 10 bases. The CDR3 totals 15 residues. Unmatched junction bases numbered 2, after V lost 0 bases and J lost 6 bases. CDR1 and CDR2 (germline): MGHRA, YSYEKL. CDR3: CASSQEPSGGNEQFF. The DNA for the CDR3 is TGCGCCAGCAGCCAAGAACCTAGCGGGGGCAATGAGCAGTTCTTC.

The rearrangement joins TRBV28 to TRBJ1-2; no clear D gene. Germline V gene data show CDR1 as MDHEN and CDR2 as SYDVKM. This CDR3 is 12 amino acids long. V was pared by 8 bases and J by 1 base, with 8 bases between. The CDR3: CASVSSNYGYTF. The CDR3, as DNA: TGTGCCAGCGTGAGTAGTAACTATGGCTACACCTTC.

In the case of this clone: The junction departs from the called germline gene at one end, perhaps through a read error. This rearrangement joins TRBV5-4 to TRBJ2-2; no clear D gene. Germline CDR1 is SGHNT and CDR2 is YYREEE (reference sequence). The length of the CDR3 is 16 residues. This CDR3 is CASSPLPPPNNGELFF. CDR3 nucleotides: TGTGCCAGCAGCCCCCTTCCCCCCCCGAACAACGGGGAGCTGTTTTTT.

The chain combines TRBV29-1 with TRBJ2-7, with D possibly TRBD1 on 5 matching bases. The CDR3 runs to 13 residues. Trimming took off 0 bases at V and 7 bases at J, with 13 bases between the two ends. Germline CDR1 reads SQVTM; CDR2 reads ANQGSEA. CDR3 nucleotides: TGCAGCGTTGAAGAAGGGTCAGGGCAAGAGCAGTACTTC. As protein: CSVEEGSGQEQYF.

This clone has just one count. The chain links TRBV5-1 to TRBJ2-3; TRBD2 aligns across 7 bases. Per germline, CDR1 SGHRS and CDR2 YFSETQ. CDR3 size: 15 residues. The trim removed 3 bases at V and 2 bases at J, leaving 6 bases unmatched. CDR3 loop: CASSWGGTSTDTQYF. CDR3 nucleotide sequence: TGCGCCAGCAGCTGGGGAGGGACGTCCACAGATACGCAGTATTTT.

The V call is TRBV11-3, the J call TRBJ2-5; a weak D match, TRBD2 (6 bases). In germline, CDR1 is SGHNT, CDR2 YENEEA. This CDR3 is 13 amino acids long. V lost 5 bases, J lost 8 bases, and 15 bases lay in between. The CDR3 is CASSSWGDRTQYF. The DNA for the CDR3 is TGTGCCAGCAGCAGCTGGGGGGATCGTACCCAGTACTTC.

The chain couples TRBV24-1 to TRBJ2-1; tentatively, D is TRBD1 (6 bases). This CDR3 region has 16 residues. Germline V gene data show CDR1 as KGHDR and CDR2 as SFDVKD. Trimming cost V 3 bases and J 3 bases, with 14 bases left between them. The CDR3 region is CATSDATGMGYNEQFF. CDR3 DNA: TGTGCCACCAGTGATGCAACAGGGATGGGCTACAATGAGCAGTTCTTC.

This chain links TRBV7-2 with TRBJ2-7; TRBD1 aligns across 10 bases. V lost 4 bases to trimming and J lost 2 bases; unmatched junction nucleotides: 2. The CDR3 runs 14 residues. The V gene's germline CDR1 is SGHTA and CDR2 FQGNSA. The DNA for the CDR3 is TGTGCCAGCAGCTCCGGACAGGGGGCCTACGAGCAGTACTTC. As protein: CASSSGQGAYEQYF.